This is a list of T cell receptor beta chains from one sample in a study of blood T cell repertoires in COVID-19. Libraries were prepared by immunoSEQ multiplex PCR; TCRdb keeps only in-frame clonotypes and omits some of them. Seen here are some 49,000 clones, approximately 87% observed once, and the top ten hold roughly 12%. Sequencing input: peripheral blood. The receptors originated from a human donor in a cohort sampled during active COVID-19. Each CDR3 is given with its conserved first and last residue. The order of the fields is D gene, J gene, V gene, clone size, CDR3 DNA, CDR3 protein. A D gene is named only where the DNA matches it firmly. For some rows the clone size is stated as once, few or many, or as a class when expanded; others skip it.

TRBD1 | TRBJ1-1 | TRBV2 | - | TGTGCCAGCAGTAAGGGACAGGGGATTACCCTGAACACTGAAGCTTTCTTT | CASSKGQGITLNTEAFF
- | TRBJ2-7 | TRBV11-2 | - | TGTGCCAGCAGTTCCCCGCGGGCATACGAGCAGTACTTC | CASSSPRAYEQYF
TRBD2 | TRBJ2-1 | TRBV9 | once | TGTGCCAGCAGCGTCAAACTAGCGGGGGCTTACAATGAGCAGTTCTTC | CASSVKLAGAYNEQFF
TRBD1 | TRBJ1-1 | TRBV5-1 | once | TGCGCCAGCAGCCCGGACAGGACAACGAACACTGAAGCTTTCTTT | CASSPDRTTNTEAFF
- | TRBJ2-7 | TRBV3-1/TRBV3-2 | - | TGTGCCAGCAGCCAATTGGCAGCCTACGAGCAGTACTTC | CASSQLAAYEQYF
- | TRBJ2-3 | TRBV7-6 | - | TGTGCCAGCAGACTTCGACAGTTTAGCACAGATACGCAGTATTTT | CASRLRQFSTDTQYF
- | TRBJ1-2 | TRBV4-1 | - | TGCGCCAGCAGCCAAGACGAAGTGGTCATGAGGGGCTACACCTTC | CASSQDEVVMRGYTF
- | TRBJ2-3 | TRBV9 | - | TGTGCCAGCAGCACCCGACAGGGGAGGGTGACAGATACGCAGTATTTT | CASSTRQGRVTDTQYF
- | TRBJ2-3 | TRBV21-1 | - | TGTGCCAGCAGCGGGGGACTAGCGGGGGCGGAAGATACGCAGTATTTT | CASSGGLAGAEDTQYF
- | TRBJ1-5 | TRBV6-1 | - | TGTGCCAGCAGTGACAGTGCCAATCAGCCCCAGCATTTT | CASSDSANQPQHF
- | TRBJ1-1 | TRBV7-9 | - | TGTGCCAGCAGCCCATGGGGGGGCAGAAAGAAGAACACTGAAGCTTTCTTT | CASSPWGGRKKNTEAFF
- | TRBJ2-7 | TRBV7-3 | once | TGTGCCAGCAGCCCCGGATATGGGAGCGAGCAGTACTTC | CASSPGYGSEQYF
- | TRBJ2-1 | TRBV18 | - | TGTGCCAGCTCCCCGGGTAGGGGTATCTCCTACAATGAGCAGTTCTTC | CASSPGRGISYNEQFF
- | TRBJ2-3 | TRBV6-5 | - | TGTGCCAGCAGTTTCCTGGTGTTGGGGGGAACAGATACGCAGTATTTT | CASSFLVLGGTDTQYF
- | TRBJ1-1 | TRBV19 | - | TGTGCCAGTAACCCCGGGGGGGGGCCCGGGACTGAAGCTTTCTTT | CASNPGGGPGTEAFF
- | TRBJ1-1 | TRBV4-3 | - | TGCGCCAGCAGCCAAGAACTGGGGGGCACTGAAGCTTTCTTT | CASSQELGGTEAFF
TRBD1 | TRBJ2-7 | TRBV6-2/TRBV6-3 | - | TGTGCCAGCAGTTACTCCCGGGACAGCCTCTACGAGCAGTACTTC | CASSYSRDSLYEQYF
- | TRBJ1-4 | TRBV27 | once | TGTGCCAGCAGTTTTCGTCAGGGGTCGAGAGACGGTAATGAAAAACTGTTTTTT | CASSFRQGSRDGNEKLFF
TRBD1 | TRBJ1-1 | TRBV28 | - | TGTGCCAGCAGACTTCAACAGGGGGAAGCTTTCTTT | CASRLQQGEAFF
- | TRBJ2-6 | TRBV7-9 | - | TGTGCCAGCAGCTTAGCCGGTCCAGGGGGGACTGGGGCCAACGTCCTGACTTTC | CASSLAGPGGTGANVLTF
TRBD1 | TRBJ2-7 | TRBV27 | - | TGTGCCAGCAGTTACAGTCTCGGACAGGGCGTCTACGAGCAGTACTTC | CASSYSLGQGVYEQYF
TRBD1 | TRBJ1-3 | TRBV2 | - | TGTGCCAGCACAAGAGGGACAGCCCGCTCTGGAAACACCATATATTTT | CASTRGTARSGNTIYF
- | TRBJ1-1 | TRBV29-1 | - | TGCAGCGTTGTGGCCCAGATGAACACTGAAGCTTTCTTT | CSVVAQMNTEAFF
- | TRBJ1-2 | TRBV11-2 | - | TGTGCCAGCAGCTTAAGGGCGACAGGAAACTATGGCTACACCTTC | CASSLRATGNYGYTF
TRBD1 | TRBJ1-2 | TRBV5-4 | - | TGTGCCAGTACTATCGACGGGACAGGTTTTCGTGGCTACACCTTC | CASTIDGTGFRGYTF
TRBD1 | TRBJ2-7 | TRBV19 | - | TGTGCCAGTAGTATGACCGGGACAGCCTCGTCCGAGCAGTACTTC | CASSMTGTASSEQYF
TRBD1 | TRBJ1-6 | TRBV6-5 | - | TGTGCCAGCAGTTACTCGTGGACAGGGAGTAATTCACCCCTCCACTTT | CASSYSWTGSNSPLHF
TRBD1 | TRBJ1-4 | TRBV7-9 | - | TGTGCCAGCAGCCGGACAGGGGCTAATGAAAAACTGTTTTTT | CASSRTGANEKLFF
TRBD1 | TRBJ1-6 | TRBV30 | - | TGTGCCTGGAGTTTTAAGACAGGGACTAATTCACCCCTCCACTTT | CAWSFKTGTNSPLHF
TRBD2 | TRBJ2-3 | TRBV9 | - | TGTGCCAGCAGCGCCTATAGCGGGGGCGCAGATACGCAGTATTTT | CASSAYSGGADTQYF
TRBD1 | TRBJ2-1 | TRBV5-1 | - | TGCGCCAGCAGCGTAACAGGGGAGAATGAGCAGTTCTTC | CASSVTGENEQFF
TRBD1 | TRBJ1-1 | TRBV5-4 | few | TGTGCCAGCAGCTTGCCAGGACAGGGAAGAACTGAAGCTTTCTTT | CASSLPGQGRTEAFF
TRBD1 | TRBJ1-2 | TRBV20-1 | - | TGCAGTGCAAGTACCCTACAGGGGGCTAACTATGGCTACACCTTC | CSASTLQGANYGYTF
- | TRBJ2-2 | TRBV27 | - | TGTGCCAGCAGTTTATCGAGGGGGAAGGGCACCGGGGAGCTGTTTTTT | CASSLSRGKGTGELFF
- | TRBJ1-2 | TRBV20-1 | - | TGCAGTGCTGGGAGGGGCGATGGCTACACCTTC | CSAGRGDGYTF
TRBD1 | TRBJ2-2 | TRBV19 | - | TGTGCCAGTAGTTCCGGGACAGGGTTTATCGGGGAGCTGTTTTTT | CASSSGTGFIGELFF
TRBD1 | TRBJ1-2 | TRBV5-6 | - | TGTGCCAGCAGCTTTTCCCGGGACAGGGGCTATGGCTACACCTTC | CASSFSRDRGYGYTF
- | TRBJ2-6 | TRBV21-1 | - | TGTGCCAGCAGCAAAAATCACTCTGGGGCCAACGTCCTGACTTTC | CASSKNHSGANVLTF
TRBD1 | TRBJ1-2 | TRBV2 | - | TGTGCCAGCAAACAAGACAGGGCCAACTATGGCTACACCTTC | CASKQDRANYGYTF
TRBD1 | TRBJ2-7 | TRBV25-1 | - | TGTGCCAGCAGTGCCCCGGGACAGCCTACCTACGAGCAGTACTTC | CASSAPGQPTYEQYF
- | TRBJ1-2 | TRBV7-9 | few | TGTGCCAGCAGCCCGTCGACAGGAGAGTATGGCTACACCTTC | CASSPSTGEYGYTF
TRBD2 | TRBJ2-1 | TRBV11-1 | - | TGTGCCAGCAGCTTACAGCGGGGGCTAACCTACAATGAGCAGTTCTTC | CASSLQRGLTYNEQFF